The clone carrying this T cell receptor (beta chain) was seen repeatedly, ten times or more. Its antigen is still unknown. V lost 5 bases, J lost 1 base, and 9 bases lay in between. The germline gives CDR1 SGHRS, CDR2 YFSETQ. This CDR3 is 13 amino acids long. This entry belongs to a study of T cells after yellow fever vaccination. Overall study findings and caveats: FACS-sorted repertoires could contain abundant clonotypes contaminating from the bulk population. Clones that expanded after primary vaccination mostly reappeared after the booster (just over 95% CD4, about 89% CD8).

A 5'RACE template-switching step, the method used to make TCR cDNA, added a universal primer site and UMIs. From the 5' RACE reads, TCRdb called clonotypes with MiXCR, one entry per CDR3 protein. Counted here are some 150,000 distinct CDR3 sequences, approximately 9.9% occurring once; the ten biggest clones make up 30% to 45%. The input for sequencing was CD8+ T cells sorted from PBMCs, taken 15 days after the yellow fever booster vaccination. This sequence joins TRBV5-1 and TRBJ1-1; D is ambiguous. This TCR derives from a man younger than 30 who received the YFV17D yellow fever vaccine. The chain's CDR3 is CASRPVENTEAFF. DNA for the CDR3: TGCGCCAGCAGGCCAGTTGAGAACACTGAAGCTTTCTTT.